This T cell receptor (beta chain) was identified in a study of blood T cell repertoires in COVID-19. About the research overall: PBMCs, B-cell-depleted T cells, or T cells were the source of the cDNA or gDNA that made up the material.

The ends were cut back, 6 bases at V and 1 base at J, with 12 bases in the middle. Germline values: CDR1 SGHAT, CDR2 FQNNGV. CDR3 length equals 14 residues. Authors' processing steps: Quantification of nucleated cells was approximated via reference gene primer amplification. TCRdb keeps only in-frame clones here, not all; method: immunoSEQ multiplex PCR. The V and J calls and clone size are taken from that table; D and trimming were inferred from the DNA. The repertoire holds 95,000 to 100,000 clones, with around 92% as singletons. V usage is TRBV11-2 and J usage is TRBJ1-1; D gene uncertain. The specimen sequenced was peripheral blood. The sequence came from a man aged 50 or older with active COVID-19. CDR3 nucleotide sequence: TGTGCCAGCAGACGGGTATCTGGGAACACTGAAGCTTTCTTT. Translated: CASRRVSGNTEAFF.